The sequence of this TCR beta chain was determined in a study of blood T cell repertoires in COVID-19 (dated by TCRdb to the early 2020s). A note on the overall study: Collaborator samples came from the United States, Italy and Spain and covered acute and convalescent phases of COVID-19. Subjects who had been exposed to COVID-19, were actively infected with it, or had recovered from it provided the deeply sampled blood TCRbeta repertoires that made up the dataset. The sample metadata nearly always contained a de-identified subject ID, COVID-19 status, age in years and sex. Where HLA class I and class II types were available, the types were taken from metadata supplied by the sample provider, not from assay-based typing. A freely available public database, intended as a resource for researchers studying the immune response to SARS-CoV-2, is where the repertoires were released. The prospective study material was composed of cDNA or gDNA derived from T cells, B-cell-depleted T cells, or PBMCs. Samples were obtained from the ongoing ImmuneRACE study (first 160 participants) and from 950 to 1,500 subjects provided by 6 global collaborators.

In the prospective study, participants were 18 to 89 years old, resided in 20 to 30 geographic areas of the United States, and were enrolled through a virtual design. In the prospective study, cohorts were assigned on the basis of participant-reported clinical history obtained from a screening survey and a study questionnaire. Exposed participants had been in contact, within 2 weeks of entering the study, with a person who had a PCR-confirmed or clinician-diagnosed case of COVID-19. In the prospective study, whole blood, serum and a nasopharyngeal or oropharyngeal swab were collected from each participant by mobile phlebotomists. Additional blood draws and questionnaires over an approximately 2-month period could optionally be provided by prospective study participants. Blood samples from the prospective study were shipped frozen or at room temperature prior to DNA extraction. The cysteine opens and the phenylalanine closes a CDR3 of 14 amino acids. Left in the record is the CDR3 DNA by itself, 42 bases read in frame from the first base. Trimming costs V 0 bases and J 5 bases, and their ends lie 8 bases apart. Sequences MNHEY (CDR1) and SVGAGI (CDR2) are obtained from the germline V gene.

In its sample, this clone was seen once. It has no known antigen specificity. No base-level quality is on record; no much larger clone is a single base apart. TCRbeta CDR3 regions were amplified from genomic DNA using the immunoSEQ Assay, a bias-controlled multiplex PCR. As for the authors' bioinformatics: The number of nucleated cells in each sample was estimated by amplification of reference gene primers within the assay. To quantify the absolute abundance of each unique TCRbeta CDR3 rearrangement, sequence reads were collapsed and filtered. Productive Simpson clonality was computed per sample as the square root of Simpson's diversity index over productive rearrangements. TCRdb took this table from immuneACCESS and kept in-frame rearrangements with V and J called. Such tables lack part of the clones; where checked against another copy, unresolved V genes explain under half of the gap, and the rest is unexplained. V and J calls plus clone size are reproduced from that table; the DNA served to infer D and trimming. This sample comprises about 350,000 clones, approximately 91% of them detected only once. The leading ten clones occupy over 0.9% of the sample.

What the authors observed across the whole study: How much clinical and demographic metadata was included differed by source and by participant, and the metadata was provided uncurated.

This TCR derives from a woman younger than 45 who had been exposed to COVID-19. The rearranged segments are TRBV6-5 and TRBJ2-1; the D gene cannot be resolved reliably. The specimen sequenced was PBMCs or T cells enriched from blood (not recorded which). The CDR3 has the sequence CASSYSSTNNEQFF. At the DNA level, the sequence is TGTGCCAGCAGTTACTCGAGCACTAACAATGAGCAGTTCTTC.